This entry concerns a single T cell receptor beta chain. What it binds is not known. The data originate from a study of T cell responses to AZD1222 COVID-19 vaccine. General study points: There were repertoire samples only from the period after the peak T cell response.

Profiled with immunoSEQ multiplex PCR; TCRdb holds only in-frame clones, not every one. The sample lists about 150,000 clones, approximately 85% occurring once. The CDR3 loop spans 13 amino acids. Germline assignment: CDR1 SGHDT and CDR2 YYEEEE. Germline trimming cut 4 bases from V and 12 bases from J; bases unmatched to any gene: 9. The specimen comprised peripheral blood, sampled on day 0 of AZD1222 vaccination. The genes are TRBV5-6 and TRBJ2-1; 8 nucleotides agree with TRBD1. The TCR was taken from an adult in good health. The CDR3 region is CASSLRRGTGQFF. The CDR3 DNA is TGTGCCAGCAGCCTACGAAGGGGGACAGGGCAGTTCTTC.